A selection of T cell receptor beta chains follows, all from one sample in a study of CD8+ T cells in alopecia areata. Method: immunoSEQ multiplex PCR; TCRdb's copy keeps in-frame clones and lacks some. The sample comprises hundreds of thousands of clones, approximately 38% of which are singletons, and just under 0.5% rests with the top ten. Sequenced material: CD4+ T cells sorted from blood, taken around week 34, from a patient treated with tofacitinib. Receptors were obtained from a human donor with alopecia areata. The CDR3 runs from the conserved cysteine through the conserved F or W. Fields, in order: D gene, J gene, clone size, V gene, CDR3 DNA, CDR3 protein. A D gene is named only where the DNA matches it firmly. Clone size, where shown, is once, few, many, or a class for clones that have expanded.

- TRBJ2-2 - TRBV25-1 TGTGCCAGCAGTGAATCCTGGATCGGGGAGCTGTTTTTT CASSESWIGELFF
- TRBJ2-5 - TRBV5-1 TGCGCCAGCAGCTTGGAACTGAAAGAGACCCAGTACTTC CASSLELKETQYF
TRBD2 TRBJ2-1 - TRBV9 TGTGCCAGCAGCTTTAATCCCCGGGGGGGGATCTACAATGAGCAGTTCTTC CASSFNPRGGIYNEQFF
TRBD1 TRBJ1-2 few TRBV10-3 TGTGCCATCAGTGAGTCTGGGACAGATACTTTTGGTGGCTTC CAISESGTDTFGGF
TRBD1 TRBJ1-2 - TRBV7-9 TGTGCCAGCAGCCCGACAGGGAAGGGGCTTAACTATGGCTACACCTTC CASSPTGKGLNYGYTF
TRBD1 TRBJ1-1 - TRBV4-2 TGTGCCAGCAGCCAACCGGGACAGAAGAACACTGAAGCTTTCTTT CASSQPGQKNTEAFF
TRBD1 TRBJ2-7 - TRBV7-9 TGTGCCAGCACCACAGGGGGAACTTCTTACGAGCAGTACTTC CASTTGGTSYEQYF
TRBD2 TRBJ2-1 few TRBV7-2 TGTGCCAGCAGCGATCCGGGACTAGCGGACTCCTACAATGAGCAGTTCTTC CASSDPGLADSYNEQFF
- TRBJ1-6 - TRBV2 TGTGCCATCACACCGACATCAGTTAATTCACCCCTCCACTTT CAITPTSVNSPLHF
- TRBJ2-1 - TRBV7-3 TGTGCCAGCAGCTTAGACTCGTCCCCCCGACGGGAGCAGTTCTTC CASSLDSSPRREQFF
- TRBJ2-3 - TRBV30 TGTGCCTGGAGGGAAAGCACAGATACGCAGTATTTT CAWRESTDTQYF
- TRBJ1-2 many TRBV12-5 TGTGCTAGTGGTACCTCCGGGGCAGAAACCTATGGCTACACCTTC CASGTSGAETYGYTF
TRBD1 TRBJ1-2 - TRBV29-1 TGCAGCGTGGAGGGGGCGCAATCTAACTATGGCTACACCTTC CSVEGAQSNYGYTF
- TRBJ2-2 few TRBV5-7 TGTGCCAGCAGCCTATCACTCAGGGCCACTGGGGAGCTGTTTTTT CASSLSLRATGELFF
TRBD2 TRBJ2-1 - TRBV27 TGTGCCAGCAGTTTCAGCGGGAGGCAGAGCTCCTACAATGAGCAGTTCTTC CASSFSGRQSSYNEQFF
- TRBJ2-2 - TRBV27 TGTGCCAGCAGTTTATCCTTTTCCCCGAACACCGGGGAGCTGTTTTTT CASSLSFSPNTGELFF
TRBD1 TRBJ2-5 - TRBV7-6 TGTGCCAGCAGCCGAGACAGGGGCGAGACCCAGTACTTC CASSRDRGETQYF
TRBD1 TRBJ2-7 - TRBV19 TGTGCCAGTACCCAAACCGGGACAGTCGGAGGAGAGCAGTACTTC CASTQTGTVGGEQYF
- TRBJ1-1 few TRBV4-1 TGCGCCAGCAGCCCCCTAAGGCGAGCGAACACTGAAGCTTTCTTT CASSPLRRANTEAFF
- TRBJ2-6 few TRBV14 TGTGCCAGCAGCCGCCTCTCTGGGGCCAACGTCCTGACTTTC CASSRLSGANVLTF
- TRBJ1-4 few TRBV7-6 TGTGCCAGCAGTCCCTACGGGACAACGGAACGTGAAAAACTGTTTTTT CASSPYGTTEREKLFF
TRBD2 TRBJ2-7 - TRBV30 TGTGCCTGGAGTGGCGGGGGACCGCTGGGCGAGCAGTACTTC CAWSGGGPLGEQYF
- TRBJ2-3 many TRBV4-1 TGCGCCAGCAGCACCTACTCACGACCGGGACCTAAGGACACAGATACGCAGTATTTT CASSTYSRPGPKDTDTQYF
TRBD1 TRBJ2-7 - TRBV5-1 TGCGCCAGCAGCTTGGTTGGGACAGGGGAGGAGCAGTACTTC CASSLVGTGEEQYF
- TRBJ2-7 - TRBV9 TGTGCCAGCAGCCCAACCCGGCAGGGGACCTACGAGCAGTACTTC CASSPTRQGTYEQYF
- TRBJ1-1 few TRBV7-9 TGTGCCAGCAGCTTAGAGGTAGGGACCACTGAAGCTTTCTTT CASSLEVGTTEAFF
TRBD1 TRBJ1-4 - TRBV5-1 TGCGCCAGCAGCTTGGGTAGGGGGCGAGAAAAACTGTTTTTT CASSLGRGREKLFF
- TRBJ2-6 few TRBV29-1 TGCAGCGTCCAGGTCTCTGGGGCCAACGTCCTGACTTTC CSVQVSGANVLTF
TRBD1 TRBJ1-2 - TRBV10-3 TGTGCCACCTTGGGACAGGGGGATGGCTACACCTTC CATLGQGDGYTF